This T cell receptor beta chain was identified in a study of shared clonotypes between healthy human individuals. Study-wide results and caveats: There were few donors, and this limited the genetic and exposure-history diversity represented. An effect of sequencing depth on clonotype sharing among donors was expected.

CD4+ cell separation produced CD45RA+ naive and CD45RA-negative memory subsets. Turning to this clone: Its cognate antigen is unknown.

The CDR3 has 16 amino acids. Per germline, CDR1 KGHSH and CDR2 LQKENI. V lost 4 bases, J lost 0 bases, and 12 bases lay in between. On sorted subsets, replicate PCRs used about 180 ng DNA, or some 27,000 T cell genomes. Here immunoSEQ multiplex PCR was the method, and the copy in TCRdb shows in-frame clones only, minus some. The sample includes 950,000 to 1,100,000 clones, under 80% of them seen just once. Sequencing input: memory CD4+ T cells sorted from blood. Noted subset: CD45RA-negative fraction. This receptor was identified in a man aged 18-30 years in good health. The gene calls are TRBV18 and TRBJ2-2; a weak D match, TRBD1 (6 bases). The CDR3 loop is CASSRPTGSNTGELFF. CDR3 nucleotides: TGTGCCAGCTCACGTCCGACAGGTTCGAACACCGGGGAGCTGTTTTTT. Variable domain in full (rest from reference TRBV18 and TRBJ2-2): NAGVMQNPRHLVRRRGQEARLRCSPMKGHSHVYWYRQLPEEGLKFMVYLQKENIIDESGMPKERFSAEFPKEGPSILRIQQVVRGDSAAYFCASSRPTGSNTGELFFGEGSRLTVL.